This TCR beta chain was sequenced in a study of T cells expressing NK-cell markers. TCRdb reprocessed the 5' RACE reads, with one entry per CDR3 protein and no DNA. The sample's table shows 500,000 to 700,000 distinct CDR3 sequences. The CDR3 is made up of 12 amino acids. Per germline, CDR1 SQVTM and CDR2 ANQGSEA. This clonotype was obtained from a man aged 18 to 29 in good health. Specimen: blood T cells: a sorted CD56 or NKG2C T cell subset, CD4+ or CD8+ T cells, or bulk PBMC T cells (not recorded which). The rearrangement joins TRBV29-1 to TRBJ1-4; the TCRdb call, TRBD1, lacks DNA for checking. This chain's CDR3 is CSARGSHEKLFF.